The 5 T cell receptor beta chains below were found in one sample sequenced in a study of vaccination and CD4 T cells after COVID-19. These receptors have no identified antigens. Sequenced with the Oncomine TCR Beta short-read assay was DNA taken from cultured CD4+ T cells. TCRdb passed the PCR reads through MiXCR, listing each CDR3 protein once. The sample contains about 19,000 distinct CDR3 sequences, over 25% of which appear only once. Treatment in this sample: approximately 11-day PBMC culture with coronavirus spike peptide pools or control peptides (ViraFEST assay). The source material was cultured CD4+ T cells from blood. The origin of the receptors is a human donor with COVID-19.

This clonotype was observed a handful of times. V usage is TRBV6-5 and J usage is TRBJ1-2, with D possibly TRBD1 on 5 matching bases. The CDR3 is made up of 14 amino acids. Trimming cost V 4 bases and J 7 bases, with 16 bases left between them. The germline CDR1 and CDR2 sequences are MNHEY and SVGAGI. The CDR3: CASSFDSKISGYTF. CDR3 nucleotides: TGTGCCAGCAGTTTCGACAGCAAGATTTCTGGCTACACCTTC.

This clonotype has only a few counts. CDR3 sequence reads: CASGEGGNQPQHF. Here the CDR3 DNA reads TGTGCCAGCGGGGAGGGGGGCAATCAGCCCCAGCATTTT. This chain uses TRBV28 with TRBJ1-5, with TRBD1 as a possible D gene (6 bases). This CDR3 spans 13 amino acids. CDR1 is MDHEN, CDR2 SYDVKM, per germline. V gave up 8 bases and J gave up 2 bases, with 10 bases separating them.

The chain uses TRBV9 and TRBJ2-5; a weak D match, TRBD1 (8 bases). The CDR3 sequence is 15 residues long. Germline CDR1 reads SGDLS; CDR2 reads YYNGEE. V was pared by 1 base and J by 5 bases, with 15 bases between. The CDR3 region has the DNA TGTGCCAGCAGCGTAAACAGGGGGGGTTTGGAGACCCAGTACTTC. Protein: CASSVNRGGLETQYF.

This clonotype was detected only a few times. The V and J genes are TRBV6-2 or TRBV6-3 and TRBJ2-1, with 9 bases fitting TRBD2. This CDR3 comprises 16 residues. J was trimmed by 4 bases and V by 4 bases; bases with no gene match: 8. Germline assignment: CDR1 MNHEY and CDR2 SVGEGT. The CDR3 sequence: CASSSRLAAGYNEQFF. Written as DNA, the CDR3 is TGTGCCAGCAGTTCCCGACTAGCGGCAGGGTACAATGAGCAGTTCTTC.

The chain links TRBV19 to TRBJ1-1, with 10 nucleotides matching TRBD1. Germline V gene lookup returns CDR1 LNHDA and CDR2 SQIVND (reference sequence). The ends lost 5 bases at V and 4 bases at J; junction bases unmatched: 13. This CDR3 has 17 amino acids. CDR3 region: CASSQRGTGDTSTEAFF. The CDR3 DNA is TGTGCCAGTAGTCAAAGGGGGACAGGGGATACGAGCACTGAAGCTTTCTTT.